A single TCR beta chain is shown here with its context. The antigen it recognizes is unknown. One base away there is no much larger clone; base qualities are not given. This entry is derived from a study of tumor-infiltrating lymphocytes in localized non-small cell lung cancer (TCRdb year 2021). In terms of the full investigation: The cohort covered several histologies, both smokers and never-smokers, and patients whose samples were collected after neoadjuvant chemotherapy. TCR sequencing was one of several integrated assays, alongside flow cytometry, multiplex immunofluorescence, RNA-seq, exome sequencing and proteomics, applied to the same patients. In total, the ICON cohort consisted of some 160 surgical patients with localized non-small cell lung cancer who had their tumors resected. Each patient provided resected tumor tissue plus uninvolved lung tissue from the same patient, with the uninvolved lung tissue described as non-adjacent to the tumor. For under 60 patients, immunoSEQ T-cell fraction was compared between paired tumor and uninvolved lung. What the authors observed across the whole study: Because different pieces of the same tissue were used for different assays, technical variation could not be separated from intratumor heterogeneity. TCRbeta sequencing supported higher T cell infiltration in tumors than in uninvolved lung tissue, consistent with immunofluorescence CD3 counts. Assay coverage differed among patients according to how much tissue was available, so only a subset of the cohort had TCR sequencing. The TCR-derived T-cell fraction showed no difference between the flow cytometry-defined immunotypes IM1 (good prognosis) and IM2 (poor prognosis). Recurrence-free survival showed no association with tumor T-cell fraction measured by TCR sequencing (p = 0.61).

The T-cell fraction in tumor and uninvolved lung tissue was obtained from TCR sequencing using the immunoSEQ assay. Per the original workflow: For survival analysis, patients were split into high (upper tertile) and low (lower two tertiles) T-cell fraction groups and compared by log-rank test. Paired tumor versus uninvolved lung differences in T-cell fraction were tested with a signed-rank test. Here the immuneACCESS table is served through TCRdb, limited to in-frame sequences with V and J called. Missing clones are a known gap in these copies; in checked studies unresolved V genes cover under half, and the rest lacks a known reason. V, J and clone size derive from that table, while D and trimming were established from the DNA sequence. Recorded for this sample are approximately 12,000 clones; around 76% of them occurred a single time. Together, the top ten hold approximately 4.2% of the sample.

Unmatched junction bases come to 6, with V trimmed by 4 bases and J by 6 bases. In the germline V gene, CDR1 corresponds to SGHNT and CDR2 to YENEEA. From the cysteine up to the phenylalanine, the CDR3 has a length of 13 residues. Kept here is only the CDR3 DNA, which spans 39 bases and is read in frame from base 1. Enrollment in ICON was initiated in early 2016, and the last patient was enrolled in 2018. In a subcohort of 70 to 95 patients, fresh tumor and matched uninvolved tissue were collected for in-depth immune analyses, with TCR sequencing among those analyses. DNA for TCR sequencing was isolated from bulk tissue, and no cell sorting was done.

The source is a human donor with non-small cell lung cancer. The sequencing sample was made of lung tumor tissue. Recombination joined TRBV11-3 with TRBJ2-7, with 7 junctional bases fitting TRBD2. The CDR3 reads CASSSRGSGEQYF. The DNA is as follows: TGTGCCAGCAGCTCCCGCGGGAGTGGCGAGCAGTACTTC.